The present entry profiles one T cell receptor (beta chain) with its context. This receptor's antigen is unknown. No base quality information exists; no much larger clone differs at one position. Spanning cysteine to phenylalanine, the CDR3 consists of 13 amino acids. The CDR3 DNA has 39 bases and is translated from base 1. V loses 4 bases, J loses 7 bases, and the germline ends lie 10 bases apart. As encoded in the germline V gene, CDR1 is MNHEY while CDR2 is SVGAGI. Participants in the prospective study were enrolled through a virtual design, were aged roughly 18 to 95 years, and lived in 24 United States geographic areas. In the prospective study, cohorts were assigned on the basis of participant-reported clinical history obtained from a screening survey and a study questionnaire. Each participant in the prospective study had whole blood, serum and a nasopharyngeal or oropharyngeal swab collected by mobile phlebotomists. Prospective study participants could optionally give additional blood draws and questionnaires over a roughly 2-month period. Blood samples from the prospective study were shipped frozen or at room temperature prior to DNA extraction.

This sample stems from a study of blood T cell repertoires in COVID-19 (dated by TCRdb to 2018 to 2020). For the wider study: Collaborator samples came from the United States, Italy and Spain and covered acute and convalescent phases of COVID-19. The prospective study material was composed of cDNA or gDNA derived from T cells, B-cell-depleted T cells, or PBMCs. Deeply sampled blood TCRbeta repertoires from subjects exposed to, actively infected with, or recovered from COVID-19 were included in the dataset. The repertoires were released in a freely available public database meant as a resource for research on the immune response to SARS-CoV-2. The samples were drawn from two sources: the first 160 participants of the ongoing ImmuneRACE study, and fewer than 1,500 subjects contributed by 6 global collaborators. Sample metadata almost always included a de-identified subject ID, COVID-19 status, age in years and sex. Where HLA class I and class II types were available, the types were taken from metadata supplied by the sample provider, not from assay-based typing. The full study reports these points: The quantity of clinical and demographic metadata differed by source and by participant and was supplied without curation.

TCRbeta CDR3 regions were amplified from genomic DNA using the immunoSEQ Assay, a bias-controlled multiplex PCR. The study's own analysis went as follows. Nucleated cell counts per sample were estimated from amplification of reference gene primers within the assay. To quantify the absolute abundance of each unique TCRbeta CDR3 rearrangement, sequence reads were collapsed and filtered. For each sample, productive Simpson clonality was calculated as the square root of Simpson's diversity index over productive rearrangements. TCRdb retrieved this table from immuneACCESS and kept in-frame rearrangements only. Not all clones are present; in checked studies, unresolved V genes account for under half, and no reason is known for the remainder. V and J calls and clone size are copied from that table; D and trimming were computed from the DNA. The table for this sample lists approximately 330,000 clones; 65% to 90% of them were counted only once. The top ten hold approximately 4.4% of the sample.

The sequenced sample was PBMCs or T cells enriched from blood (not recorded which). The rearrangement combines TRBV6-5 with TRBJ1-4; the D gene is unclear. This sequence originates from a woman aged 40-49 years with acute COVID-19. The CDR3 region reads CASSFLSREKLFF. The nucleotide sequence reads as follows: TGTGCCAGCAGTTTCCTGAGTCGTGAAAAACTGTTTTTT.